The rows below give T cell receptor beta chains drawn from one sample of a study of beta chain features in type 1 diabetes. Profiling relied on immunoSEQ multiplex PCR, and the TCRdb table lists in-frame clones only, not all of them. The sample contains roughly 50,000 clones, around 53% of which appear only once. The source material was Tregs from blood. The receptors here all came from a middle-aged woman with type 1 diabetes. CDR3s include the opening cysteine and the closing phenylalanine or tryptophan. A D gene is named only where the DNA matches it firmly. Clone size is shown for a subset of rows, as once, few, many or a class of expanded clone.

V: TRBV18; J: TRBJ2-5; D: TRBD1; size: -; DNA: TGTGCCAGCTCATCCGGACAGGGTAAAGAGACCCAGTACTTC; CDR3: CASSSGQGKETQYF
V: TRBV5-1; J: TRBJ2-1; D: -; size: -; DNA: TGCGCCAGCAGCTTGGAGAATAGTTACAATGAGCAGTTCTTC; CDR3: CASSLENSYNEQFF
V: TRBV7-3; J: TRBJ2-1; D: TRBD2; size: few; DNA: TGTGCCAGCAGCATGACTAGCGGGGCCTACAATGAGCAGTTCTTC; CDR3: CASSMTSGAYNEQFF
V: TRBV19; J: TRBJ1-1; D: TRBD1; size: -; DNA: TGTGCCAGTAGTTATACAGGGGCATCTGAAGCTTTCTTT; CDR3: CASSYTGASEAFF
V: TRBV7-9; J: TRBJ2-7; D: TRBD2; size: -; DNA: TGTGCCAGCAGCCTCGACGGGAGGGCCAGTGAGCAGTACTTC; CDR3: CASSLDGRASEQYF
V: TRBV29-1; J: TRBJ2-1; D: -; size: few; DNA: TGCAGCGTTGACAGTTTCAATGAGCAGTTCTTC; CDR3: CSVDSFNEQFF
V: TRBV6-6; J: TRBJ1-5; D: TRBD1; size: -; DNA: TGTGCCAGCAGCCCAGGGGGGCGGCAGGGGCCCCAGCATTTT; CDR3: CASSPGGRQGPQHF
V: TRBV2; J: TRBJ1-2; D: TRBD1; size: -; DNA: TGTGCCAGCAGTTTGTTGACAGGGGGGAATGGCTACACCTTC; CDR3: CASSLLTGGNGYTF
V: TRBV7-9; J: TRBJ1-2; D: -; size: -; DNA: TGTGCCAGCAGCTGGCAGGGGCTGGGAGGCTACACCTTC; CDR3: CASSWQGLGGYTF
V: TRBV7-2; J: TRBJ1-4; D: TRBD1; size: -; DNA: TGTGCCAGCAGCGGACGGACAGGGGTAAAACTGTTTTTT; CDR3: CASSGRTGVKLFF
V: TRBV7-8; J: TRBJ2-1; D: -; size: few; DNA: TGTGCCAGCAGCACGCGGCCTCGGGGGTGGAACTACAATGAGCAGTTCTTC; CDR3: CASSTRPRGWNYNEQFF
V: TRBV6-5; J: TRBJ1-1; D: TRBD1; size: medium-sized; DNA: TGTGCCAGCAGCCGCCACAGGGGAGGTGAAGCTTTCTTT; CDR3: CASSRHRGGEAFF
V: TRBV7-9; J: TRBJ2-7; D: -; size: -; DNA: TGTGCCAGCAGCCCTTTGGGTCAGGACTACGAGCAGTACTTC; CDR3: CASSPLGQDYEQYF
V: TRBV27; J: TRBJ1-2; D: TRBD1; size: -; DNA: TGTGCCAGCAGTTCGGGACAGGGGGTTGTGGATGGCTACACCTTC; CDR3: CASSSGQGVVDGYTF
V: TRBV5-4; J: TRBJ1-6; D: TRBD1; size: -; DNA: TGTGCCAGCAGCTTGGCTACAGGGGCCGGGCTCAATTCACCCCTCCACTTT; CDR3: CASSLATGAGLNSPLHF
V: TRBV11-1; J: TRBJ2-4; D: TRBD2; size: -; DNA: TGTGCCAGCAGCCCAACGGGGGGAAACATTCAGTACTTC; CDR3: CASSPTGGNIQYF
V: TRBV19; J: TRBJ2-1; D: TRBD2; size: -; DNA: TGTGCCAGTAGTAAGACTAGCGGGGGGAATGAGCAGTTCTTC; CDR3: CASSKTSGGNEQFF
V: TRBV18; J: TRBJ1-1; D: -; size: few; DNA: TGTGCCAGCTCACCCGGGAACACTGAAGCTTTCTTT; CDR3: CASSPGNTEAFF
V: TRBV5-1; J: TRBJ2-7; D: TRBD2; size: -; DNA: TGCGCCAGCAGCATAGGGACTAGCGGACCTAGCGAGCAGTACTTC; CDR3: CASSIGTSGPSEQYF
V: TRBV5-4; J: TRBJ1-4; D: -; size: -; DNA: TGTGCCAGCAGCTTGCCCGGGGGGTCTAAACTGTTTTTT; CDR3: CASSLPGGSKLFF
V: TRBV18; J: TRBJ2-3; D: -; size: -; DNA: TGTGCCAGCTCAGCGAATGGGGGCATAGGGGCCCACACAGATACGCAGTATTTT; CDR3: CASSANGGIGAHTDTQYF
V: TRBV2; J: TRBJ1-2; D: -; size: -; DNA: TGTGCCAGCGCCGGGTTTGGAGGCGGCTACACCTTC; CDR3: CASAGFGGGYTF